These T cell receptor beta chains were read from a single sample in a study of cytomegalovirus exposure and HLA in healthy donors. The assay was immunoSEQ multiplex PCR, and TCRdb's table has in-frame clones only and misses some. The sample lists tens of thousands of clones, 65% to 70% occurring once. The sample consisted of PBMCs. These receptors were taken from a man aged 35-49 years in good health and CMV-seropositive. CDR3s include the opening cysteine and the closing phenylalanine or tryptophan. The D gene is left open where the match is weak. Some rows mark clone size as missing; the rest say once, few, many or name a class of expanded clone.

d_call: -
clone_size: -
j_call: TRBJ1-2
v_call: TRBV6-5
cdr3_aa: CASSFRKRGAYGYTF
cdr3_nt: TGTGCCAGCAGTTTCCGCAAACGGGGGGCCTATGGCTACACCTTC

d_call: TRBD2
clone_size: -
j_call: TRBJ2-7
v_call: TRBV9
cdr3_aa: CASSTGTSAGYEQYF
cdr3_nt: TGTGCCAGCAGCACCGGGACTAGCGCCGGCTACGAGCAGTACTTC

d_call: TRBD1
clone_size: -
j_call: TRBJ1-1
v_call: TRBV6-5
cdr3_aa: CASSPRGPEGTEAFF
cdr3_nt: TGTGCCAGCAGTCCCAGGGGGCCGGAGGGCACTGAAGCTTTCTTT

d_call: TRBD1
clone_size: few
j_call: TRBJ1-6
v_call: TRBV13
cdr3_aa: CASSQGQAGSPLHF
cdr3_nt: TGTGCCAGCAGCCAGGGACAGGCCGGTTCACCCCTCCACTTT

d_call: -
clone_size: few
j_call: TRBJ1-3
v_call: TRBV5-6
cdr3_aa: CASSDSGSGNTIYF
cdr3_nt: TGTGCCAGCAGTGACTCGGGGTCTGGAAACACCATATATTTT

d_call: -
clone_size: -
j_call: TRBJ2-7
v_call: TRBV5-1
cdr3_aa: CASSFNRGGYEQYF
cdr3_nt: TGCGCCAGCAGCTTTAACAGGGGAGGCTACGAGCAGTACTTC

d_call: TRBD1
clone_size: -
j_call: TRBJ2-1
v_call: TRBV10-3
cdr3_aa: CAISEAPGTGNEQFF
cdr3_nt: TGTGCCATCAGTGAGGCTCCCGGGACAGGGAATGAGCAGTTCTTC

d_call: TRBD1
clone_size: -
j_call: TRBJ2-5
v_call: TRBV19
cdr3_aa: CASSIGTGGGETQYF
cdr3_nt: TGTGCCAGTAGTATAGGGACAGGGGGAGGAGAGACCCAGTACTTC

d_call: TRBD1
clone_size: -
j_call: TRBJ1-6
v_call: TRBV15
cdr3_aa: CATSRVLGTDLNSPLHF
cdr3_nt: TGTGCCACCAGCAGAGTCCTTGGGACAGACCTCAATTCACCCCTCCACTTT

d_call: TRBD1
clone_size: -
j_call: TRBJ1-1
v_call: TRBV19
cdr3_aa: CASSKDRANEAFF
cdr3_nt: TGTGCCAGTAGTAAGGACAGGGCTAACGAAGCTTTCTTT

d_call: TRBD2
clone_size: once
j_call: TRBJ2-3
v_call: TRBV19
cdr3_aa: CASSVETGTSGPDTQYF
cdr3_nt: TGTGCCAGTAGTGTAGAGACCGGGACTAGCGGCCCAGATACGCAGTATTTT

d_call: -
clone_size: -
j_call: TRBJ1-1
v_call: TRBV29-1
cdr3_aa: CSVDSMGPPGAFF
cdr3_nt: TGCAGCGTTGACTCAATGGGGCCACCGGGAGCTTTCTTT

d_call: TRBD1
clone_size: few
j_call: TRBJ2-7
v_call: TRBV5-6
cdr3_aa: CASSLELGTDSYEQYF
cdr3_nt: TGTGCCAGCAGCTTGGAGTTGGGGACAGACTCCTACGAGCAGTACTTC

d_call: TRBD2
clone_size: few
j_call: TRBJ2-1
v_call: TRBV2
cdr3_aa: CASSIRAGDNEQFF
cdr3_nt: TGTGCCAGCAGTATCCGAGCGGGGGACAATGAGCAGTTCTTC

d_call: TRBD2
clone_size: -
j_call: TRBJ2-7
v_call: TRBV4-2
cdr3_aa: CASSQAGTSGGGYEQYF
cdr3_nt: TGTGCCAGCAGCCAAGCGGGGACTAGCGGGGGGGGCTACGAGCAGTACTTC

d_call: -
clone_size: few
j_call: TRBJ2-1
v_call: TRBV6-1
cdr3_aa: CASSEQNSYNEQFF
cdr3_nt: TGTGCCAGCAGTGAACAGAACAGCTACAATGAGCAGTTCTTC

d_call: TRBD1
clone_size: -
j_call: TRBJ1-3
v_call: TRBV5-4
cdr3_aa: CASSPGGPRNTIYF
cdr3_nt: TGTGCCAGCAGCCCAGGGGGTCCCCGGAACACCATATATTTT

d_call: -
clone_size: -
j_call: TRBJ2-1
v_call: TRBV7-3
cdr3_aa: CASSHGGSSSYNEQFF
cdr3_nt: TGTGCCAGCAGCCATGGGGGGAGCAGCTCCTACAATGAGCAGTTCTTC

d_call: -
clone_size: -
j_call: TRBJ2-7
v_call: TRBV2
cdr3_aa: CASSAWGTEGYEQYF
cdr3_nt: TGTGCCAGCAGTGCGTGGGGGACGGAGGGGTACGAGCAGTACTTC

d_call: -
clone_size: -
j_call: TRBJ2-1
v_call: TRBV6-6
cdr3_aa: CASSSPGEQFF
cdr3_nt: TGTGCCAGCAGCTCTCCGGGAGAGCAGTTCTTC

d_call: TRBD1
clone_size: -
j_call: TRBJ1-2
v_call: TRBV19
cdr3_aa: CASSITGGGYGYTF
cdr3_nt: TGTGCCAGTAGTATCACAGGGGGAGGATATGGCTACACCTTC

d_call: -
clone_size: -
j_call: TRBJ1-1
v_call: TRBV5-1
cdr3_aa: CASSSESGSSEAFF
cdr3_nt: TGCGCCAGCAGCTCTGAATCAGGAAGCTCTGAAGCTTTCTTT

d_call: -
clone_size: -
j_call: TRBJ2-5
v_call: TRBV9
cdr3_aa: CASSVGGAWETQYF
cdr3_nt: TGTGCCAGCAGCGTAGGGGGAGCCTGGGAGACCCAGTACTTC

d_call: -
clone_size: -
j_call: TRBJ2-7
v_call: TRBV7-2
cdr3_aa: CASRPWGAAGAEQYF
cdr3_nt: TGTGCCAGCAGGCCCTGGGGGGCCGCGGGAGCAGAGCAGTACTTC

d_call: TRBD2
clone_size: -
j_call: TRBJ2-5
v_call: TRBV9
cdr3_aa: CASSVVGTSQETQYF
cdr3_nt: TGTGCCAGCAGCGTAGTTGGGACTAGCCAAGAGACCCAGTACTTC

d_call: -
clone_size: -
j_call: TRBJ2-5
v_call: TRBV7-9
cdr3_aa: CASSPFTVYQETQYF
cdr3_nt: TGTGCCAGCAGCCCATTTACAGTGTACCAAGAGACCCAGTACTTC

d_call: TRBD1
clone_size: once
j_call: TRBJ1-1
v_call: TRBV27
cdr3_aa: CASSGRQGQGERAFF
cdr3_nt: TGTGCCAGCAGTGGTCGTCAGGGACAGGGGGAACGGGCTTTCTTT

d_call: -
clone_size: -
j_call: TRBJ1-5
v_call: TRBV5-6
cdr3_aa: CASSFLRGNQPQHF
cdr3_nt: TGTGCCAGCAGCTTTTTACGAGGCAATCAGCCCCAGCATTTT

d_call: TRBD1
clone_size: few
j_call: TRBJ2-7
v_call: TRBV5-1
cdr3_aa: CASSSTTGDDYEQYF
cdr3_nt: TGCGCCAGCAGCTCGACGACAGGGGACGACTACGAGCAGTACTTC

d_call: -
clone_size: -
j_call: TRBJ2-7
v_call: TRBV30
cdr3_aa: CAYNTRVINYEQYF
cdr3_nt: TGTGCCTATAACACTAGGGTAATCAACTACGAGCAGTACTTC

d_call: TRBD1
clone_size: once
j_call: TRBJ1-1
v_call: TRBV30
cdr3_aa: CAWTGGALVTEAFF
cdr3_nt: TGTGCCTGGACAGGGGGCGCTTTGGTCACTGAAGCTTTCTTT

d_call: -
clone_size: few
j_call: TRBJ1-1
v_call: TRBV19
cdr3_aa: CASSTGAKGTEAFF
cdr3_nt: TGTGCCAGTAGTACAGGGGCAAAGGGGACTGAAGCTTTCTTT

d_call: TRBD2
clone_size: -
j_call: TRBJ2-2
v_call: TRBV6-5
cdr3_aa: CASSGLAFAGELFF
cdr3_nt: TGTGCCAGCAGTGGACTAGCCTTCGCGGGGGAGCTGTTTTTT

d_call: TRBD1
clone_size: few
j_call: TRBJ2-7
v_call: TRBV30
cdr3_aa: CAWSRNRGRGEQYF
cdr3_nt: TGTGCCTGGAGTCGGAACAGGGGGCGAGGCGAGCAGTACTTC

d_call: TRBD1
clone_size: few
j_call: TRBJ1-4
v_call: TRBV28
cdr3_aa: CASSLQGALATNEKLFF
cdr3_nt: TGTGCCAGCAGTTTGCAGGGGGCGCTTGCAACTAATGAAAAACTGTTTTTT

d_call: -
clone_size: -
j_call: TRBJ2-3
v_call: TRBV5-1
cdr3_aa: CASSFGGTSDTQYF
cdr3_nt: TGCGCCAGCAGCTTCGGCGGGACCTCAGATACGCAGTATTTT

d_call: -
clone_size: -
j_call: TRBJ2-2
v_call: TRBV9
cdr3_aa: CASSVAPAGELFF
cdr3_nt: TGTGCCAGCAGCGTAGCCCCAGCCGGGGAGCTGTTTTTT

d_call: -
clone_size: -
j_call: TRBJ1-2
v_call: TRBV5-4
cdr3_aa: CASSFGRPIGYGYTF
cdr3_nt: TGTGCCAGCAGCTTCGGCAGGCCAATAGGCTATGGCTACACCTTC

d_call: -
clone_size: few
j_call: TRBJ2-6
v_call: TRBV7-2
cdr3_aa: CASSSRGVGANVLTF
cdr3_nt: TGTGCCAGCAGCTCCCGCGGTGTGGGGGCCAACGTCCTGACTTTC

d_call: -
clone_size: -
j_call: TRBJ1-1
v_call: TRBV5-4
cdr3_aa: CASHPIIGGNRDTEAFF
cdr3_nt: TGTGCCAGCCACCCAATTATCGGAGGCAATAGGGACACTGAAGCTTTCTTT

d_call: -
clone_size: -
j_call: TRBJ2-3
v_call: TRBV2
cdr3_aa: CASIVIATDTQYF
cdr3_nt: TGTGCCAGCATTGTAATAGCCACAGATACGCAGTATTTT

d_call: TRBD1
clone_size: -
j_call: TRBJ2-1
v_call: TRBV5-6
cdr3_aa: CASSRYRDRVGRNEQFF
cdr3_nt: TGTGCCAGCAGCCGGTACCGGGACAGGGTGGGACGCAATGAGCAGTTCTTC

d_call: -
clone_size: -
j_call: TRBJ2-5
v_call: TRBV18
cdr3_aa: CASSPSQETQYF
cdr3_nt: TGTGCCAGCTCACCATCGCAGGAGACCCAGTACTTC

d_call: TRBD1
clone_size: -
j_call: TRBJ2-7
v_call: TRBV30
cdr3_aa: CAWTTLPGDSYYEQYF
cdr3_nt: TGTGCCTGGACTACCCTGCCTGGGGACAGTTATTACGAGCAGTACTTC

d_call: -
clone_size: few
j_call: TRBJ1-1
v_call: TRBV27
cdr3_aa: CASSGQNPTNTEAFF
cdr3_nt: TGTGCCAGCAGTGGACAGAACCCTACCAACACTGAAGCTTTCTTT

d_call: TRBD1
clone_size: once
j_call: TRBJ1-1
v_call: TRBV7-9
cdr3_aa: CASSLQGSTEAFF
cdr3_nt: TGTGCCAGCAGCCTACAGGGGAGCACTGAAGCTTTCTTT

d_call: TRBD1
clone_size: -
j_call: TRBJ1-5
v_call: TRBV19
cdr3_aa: CASKSGTGRNQPQHF
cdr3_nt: TGTGCCAGTAAATCCGGGACAGGGAGGAATCAGCCCCAGCATTTT

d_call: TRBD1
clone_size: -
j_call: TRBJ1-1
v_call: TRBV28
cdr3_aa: CASSPGQGGNTEAFF
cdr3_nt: TGTGCCAGCAGTCCGGGACAGGGGGGGAACACTGAAGCTTTCTTT

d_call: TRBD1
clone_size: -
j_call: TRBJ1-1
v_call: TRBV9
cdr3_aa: CASSVSGQGMNTEAFF
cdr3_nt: TGTGCCAGCAGCGTATCCGGACAGGGGATGAACACTGAAGCTTTCTTT

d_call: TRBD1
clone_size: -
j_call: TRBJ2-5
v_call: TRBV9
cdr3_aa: CASSPGTAHYQETQYF
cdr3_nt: TGTGCCAGCAGCCCCGGGACAGCCCATTACCAAGAGACCCAGTACTTC

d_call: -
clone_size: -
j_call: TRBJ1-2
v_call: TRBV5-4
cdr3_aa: CASSTHWGGNYGYTF
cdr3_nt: TGTGCCAGCAGCACACATTGGGGGGGGAACTATGGCTACACCTTC

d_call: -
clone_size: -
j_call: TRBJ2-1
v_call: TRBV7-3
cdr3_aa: CASSLDADSEQFF
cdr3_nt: TGTGCCAGCAGCTTAGACGCCGACTCTGAGCAGTTCTTC

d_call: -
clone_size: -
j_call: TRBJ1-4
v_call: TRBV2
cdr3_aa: CASSGQTGYKLFF
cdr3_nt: TGTGCCAGCAGTGGGCAGACAGGTTACAAACTGTTTTTT

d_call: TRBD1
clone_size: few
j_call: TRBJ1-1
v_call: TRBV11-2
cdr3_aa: CASSLEQGLTEAFF
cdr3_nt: TGTGCCAGCAGCTTAGAACAGGGGCTGACTGAAGCTTTCTTT

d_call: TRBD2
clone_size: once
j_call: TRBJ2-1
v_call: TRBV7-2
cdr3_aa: CASSFERGGQFF
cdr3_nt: TGTGCCAGCAGCTTTGAGCGGGGGGGGCAGTTCTTC